What follows are 23 T cell receptor beta chains derived from one specimen sequenced in a study of chemoradiotherapy in HPV16-positive cancers. Libraries were prepared by immunoSEQ multiplex PCR; TCRdb keeps only in-frame clonotypes and omits some of them. The table shows under 70,000 clones, with roughly nine tenths occurring only once. The sample consisted of blood, taken from a patient who underwent chemoradiotherapy. These receptors came from a human donor with HPV-associated anogenital cancer.

This clone was found a few times. Other DNA sequences within the sample encode an identical CDR3. The gene calls are TRBV6-6 and TRBJ2-7; D is unresolved. CDR3 length equals 12 residues. The germline V gene has CDR1 MNHNY and CDR2 SVGAGI (reference sequence). Trimming pared 6 bases from V and 7 bases from J, leaving 13 bases between. CDR3 DNA sequence: TGTGCCAGCAGCCCCTTAGCTAGGGAGCAGTACTTC. It yields the protein CASSPLAREQYF.

V gene TRBV6-5 combines with J gene TRBJ2-7; possible D gene TRBD1, 5 bases. There are 14 residues in the CDR3. V lost 6 bases to trimming and J lost 6 bases, with 18 bases between them. CDR1 is MNHEY, CDR2 SVGAGI, per germline. The DNA for the CDR3 is TGTGCCAGCAGCCCTTTAGGGGCCTCGGTCGAGCAGTACTTC. It is translated as CASSPLGASVEQYF.

The V and J genes are TRBV7-9 and TRBJ2-7, with TRBD2 matching over 13 bases. The CDR3 extends over 15 amino acids. Looked up from germline, CDR1 is SEHNR and CDR2 is FQNEAQ (reference sequence). Germline trimming cut 5 bases from V and 7 bases from J; bases unmatched to any gene: 8. CDR3 sequence: CASSPRTSGSGEQYF. CDR3 DNA: TGTGCCAGCAGCCCCCGGACTAGCGGGAGTGGAGAGCAGTACTTC.

The chain has TRBV6-6 and TRBJ2-1; the D gene is possibly TRBD2 (6 bases). Germline V gives CDR1 MNHNY, CDR2 SVGAGI (reference sequence). CDR3 length: 14 residues. Trimming removed 0 bases at V and 8 bases at J, with 11 bases between. CDR3 sequence reads: CASSYSAGRYEQFF. For the CDR3, the DNA is TGTGCCAGCAGTTACTCTGCGGGAAGGTATGAGCAGTTCTTC.

This clone showed up just a few times. The chain joins TRBV25-1 to TRBJ1-4; D remains ambiguous. The CDR3 spans 16 residues. V was trimmed by 4 bases and J by 8 bases, leaving 20 bases between them. CDR1 is MGHDK and CDR2 is SYGVNS in the germline V gene. Here the CDR3 DNA reads TGTGCCAGCAGTGGGTCCAGAGGTACACCTAGGGAAAAACTGTTTTTT. This gives the protein CASSGSRGTPREKLFF.

The CDR3 DNA is TGTGCCAGCAGCTACGGGACAGGGCAGGGCTACACCTTC. Residues: CASSYGTGQGYTF. The V call is TRBV5-4, the J call TRBJ1-2; TRBD1 aligns across 9 bases. The CDR3 runs to 13 residues. Unmatched junction bases numbered 5, after V lost 3 bases and J lost 8 bases. CDR1 is SGHNT and CDR2 is YYREEE in the germline V gene (reference sequence).

The chain joins TRBV19 to TRBJ1-6; D gene unclear. CDR3 length: 15 amino acids. The V end was cut by 5 bases, the J end by 0 bases, with 8 bases between. Germline V gene sequence: CDR1 LNHDA, CDR2 SQIVND (reference sequence). CDR3: CASSEASSYNSPLHF. CDR3 coding DNA: TGTGCCAGTAGTGAGGCGAGCTCCTATAATTCACCCCTCCACTTT.

The V gene is TRBV5-1, the J gene TRBJ2-4, with TRBD2 matching over 11 bases. In germline, CDR1 is SGHRS, CDR2 YFSETQ. The CDR3 consists of 13 residues. V trimming: 7 bases; J trimming: 6 bases; junction bases outside the gene matches: 3. The CDR3 bases are TGCGCCAGCGGAACTAGCGGGAGAAACATTCAGTACTTC. It translates to CASGTSGRNIQYF. The full variable domain, with the rest looked up from reference TRBV5-1 and TRBJ2-4, is KAGVTQTPRYLIKTRGQQVTLSCSPISGHRSVSWYQQTPGQGLQFLFEYFSETQRNKGNFPGRFSGRQFSNSRSEMNVSTLELGDSALYLCASGTSGRNIQYFGAGTRLSVL.

The chain couples TRBV11-3 to TRBJ2-2, with D possibly being TRBD1 (6 bases). Trimming took 5 bases from V and 7 from J, leaving 17 bases between them. The length of the CDR3 is 15 residues. Germline V gene sequence: CDR1 SGHNT, CDR2 YENEEA. The CDR3 DNA reads TGTGCCAGCAGCCCCTATGGGGGCGAAGACGGGGAGCTGTTTTTT. This encodes CASSPYGGEDGELFF.

This chain links TRBV19 with TRBJ2-6, with no clear D. CDR3 length equals 14 residues. The germline V gene has CDR1 LNHDA and CDR2 SQIVND (reference sequence). Trimming took off 4 bases at V and 4 bases at J, with 8 bases between the two ends. CDR3 sequence reads: CASSTSGGANVLTF. CDR3 in DNA: TGTGCCAGTAGTACCTCTGGGGGGGCCAACGTCCTGACTTTC.

J is TRBJ2-5 and V is TRBV5-1; 8 bases are a match to TRBD2. V shed 4 bases, J shed 1 base, and the junction held 6 bases outside the gene matches. The CDR3 is 15 residues long. The germline V gene has CDR1 SGHRS and CDR2 YFSETQ. The CDR3 DNA sequence: TGCGCCAGCAGCCTGGGAGCGGGGGCCCAAGAGACCCAGTACTTC. Translation: CASSLGAGAQETQYF. The variable domain in full, completed from reference TRBV5-1 and TRBJ2-5, reads KAGVTQTPRYLIKTRGQQVTLSCSPISGHRSVSWYQQTPGQGLQFLFEYFSETQRNKGNFPGRFSGRQFSNSRSEMNVSTLELGDSALYLCASSLGAGAQETQYFGPGTRLLVL.

The CDR3 nucleotides read TGTGCCAGCAGTTTATGGGCTGGGATGAACACTGAAGCTTTCTTT. Translating gives CASSLWAGMNTEAFF. V and J are TRBV27 and TRBJ1-1, with unresolved D. CDR1 and CDR2 (germline): MNHEY, SMNVEV (reference sequence). The V gene lost 1 base and the J gene lost 0 bases, with 9 bases spanning the gap. This CDR3 comprises 15 residues.

CDR3 amino acids: CASSLGAVAGELFF. CDR3 in DNA: TGTGCCAGCAGCTTAGGGGCGGTCGCCGGGGAGCTGTTTTTT. The chain has TRBV11-3 and TRBJ2-2; D not certain. In germline, CDR1 is SGHNT, CDR2 YENEEA. The V gene lost 1 base and the J gene lost 6 bases, with 9 bases spanning the gap. CDR3 length equals 14 residues.

The chain is built from TRBV23-1 and TRBJ1-2; D not resolved. TRBV23-1 is treated as an ORF (open reading frame) with a function not yet certain. The CDR3 spans 13 residues. The V gene lost 6 bases and the J gene lost 7 bases, with 15 bases spanning the gap. The CDR3 loop reads CASRSWEWSGYTF. In nucleotides, the CDR3 is TGCGCCAGCAGATCTTGGGAGTGGAGTGGCTACACCTTC.

The chain uses TRBV9 and TRBJ2-4; 7 positions agree with TRBD2. This CDR3 spans 14 amino acids. V lost 1 base and J lost 8; bases outside the gene matches: 6. Germline V gives CDR1 SGDLS, CDR2 YYNGEE. The CDR3 protein is CASSVSGAADIQYF. CDR3 nucleotides: TGTGCCAGCAGCGTAAGCGGGGCGGCGGACATTCAGTACTTC.

This rearrangement joins TRBV30 to TRBJ1-3; D unresolved. Germline-derived CDR1 and CDR2 are GTSNPN and SVGIG (reference sequence). The V gene lost 0 bases and the J gene lost 4 bases, with 4 bases spanning the gap. The CDR3 covers 12 residues. The CDR3: CAWSVSGNTIYF. The CDR3 DNA sequence: TGTGCCTGGAGTGTCTCCGGAAACACCATATATTTT.

This clone has only one observation. The chain has TRBV18 and TRBJ1-4, with D possibly being TRBD1 (5 bases). Germline CDR1 and CDR2: KGHSH and LQKENI. The CDR3 is 16 amino acids. Trimming pared 2 bases from V and 8 bases from J, leaving 18 bases between. The CDR3 coding sequence is TGTGCCAGCTCACCAAATTCCCAGGGAGCAGAAGAAAAACTGTTTTTT. Protein sequence: CASSPNSQGAEEKLFF.

This sequence joins TRBV7-9 and TRBJ2-6, with D possibly being TRBD2 (6 bases). V lost 4 bases and J lost 4, with 23 bases in between. The germline CDR1 and CDR2 sequences are SEHNR and FQNEAQ (reference sequence). The CDR3 has 19 residues. The CDR3 is CASSSGGRATATGANVLTF. The DNA of the CDR3 is TGTGCCAGCAGCTCCGGGGGTAGGGCGACAGCGACCGGGGCCAACGTCCTGACTTTC. Filled out from reference TRBV7-9 and TRBJ2-6, the complete variable domain reads DTGVSQNPRHKITKRGQNVTFRCDPISEHNRLYWYRQTLGQGPEFLTYFQNEAQLEKSRLLSDRFSAERPKGSFSTLEIQRTEQGDSAMYLCASSSGGRATATGANVLTFGAGSRLTVL.

This chain links TRBV29-1 with TRBJ2-7; D gene ambiguous. The CDR3 covers 14 residues. Germline V gene lookup returns CDR1 SQVTM and CDR2 ANQGSEA. V lost 4 bases and J 2 bases, leaving 15 bases between the germline ends. CDR3 sequence: CSVVLKGSTYEQYF. Written as DNA, the CDR3 is TGCAGCGTTGTATTAAAGGGATCGACCTACGAGCAGTACTTC.

The V call is TRBV10-3, the J call TRBJ1-4; 7 bases are a match to TRBD1. Trimming removed 4 bases from V and 6 bases from J; junction bases left unmatched: 5. The CDR3 covers 14 residues. Per germline, CDR1 ENHRY and CDR2 SYGVKD. CDR3 nucleotide sequence: TGTGCCATCAGTGGGCGACAGGGCGATGAAAAACTGTTTTTT. It yields the protein CAISGRQGDEKLFF.

The chain is built from TRBV18 and TRBJ2-2; D may match TRBD1 or TRBD2 (5 bases each). Germline V gives CDR1 KGHSH, CDR2 LQKENI. There are 16 residues in the CDR3. Trimming shortened V by 1 base and J by 5 bases, and 14 bases separated the two germline ends. The CDR3 DNA sequence: TGTGCCAGCTCACCACTCGTTGGGGGTTTGACCGGGGAGCTGTTTTTT. It codes for CASSPLVGGLTGELFF.

The J gene is TRBJ1-1, the V gene TRBV30; D is unresolved. Germline V CDR1 and CDR2: GTSNPN, SVGIG (reference sequence). The V end lost 3 bases, the J end lost 4 bases, and 12 bases lay between the germline ends. CDR3 length equals 13 residues. CDR3 DNA: TGTGCCTGGAGCCTTCGGGGAGGCACTGAAGCTTTCTTT. Amino acid sequence: CAWSLRGGTEAFF.

This clone was observed a single time. The genes are TRBV21-1 and TRBJ2-1; TRBD2 was called by the table and not checked on the DNA. TRBV21-1 is noted as a pseudogene. The CDR3 sequence is 17 residues long. CDR3 sequence (DNA): TGTGCCAGCAGCAAAGGGGAGGGACATCATCGCCCGGGAATCCGGTTCTTC. Translated, it gives CASSKGEGHHRPGIRFF.